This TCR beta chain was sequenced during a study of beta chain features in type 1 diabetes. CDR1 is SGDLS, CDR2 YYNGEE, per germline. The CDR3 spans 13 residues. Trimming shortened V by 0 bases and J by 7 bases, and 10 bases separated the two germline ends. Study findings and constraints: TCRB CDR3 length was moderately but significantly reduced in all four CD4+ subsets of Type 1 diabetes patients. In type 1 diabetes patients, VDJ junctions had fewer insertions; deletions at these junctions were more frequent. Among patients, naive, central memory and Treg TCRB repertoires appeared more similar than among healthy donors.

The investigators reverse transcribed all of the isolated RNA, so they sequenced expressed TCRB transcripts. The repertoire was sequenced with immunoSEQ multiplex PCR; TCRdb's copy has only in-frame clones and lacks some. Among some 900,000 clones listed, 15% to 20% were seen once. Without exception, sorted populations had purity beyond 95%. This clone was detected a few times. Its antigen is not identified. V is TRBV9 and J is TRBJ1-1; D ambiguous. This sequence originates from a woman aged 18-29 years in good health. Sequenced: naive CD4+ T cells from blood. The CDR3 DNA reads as TGTGCCAGCAGCGTAGATGTTCAGAGTGAAGCTTTCTTT. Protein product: CASSVDVQSEAFF.